This T cell receptor beta chain was observed in a study of response to subunit inactivated influenza vaccine. Findings and caveats of the study: Authors suggested each seasonal influenza vaccination recruits few new T cells.

The V gene's germline CDR1 is SQVTM and CDR2 ANQGSEA. The V and J ends lost 6 bases and 9 bases, in that order; junction bases with no gene match: 7. This CDR3 spans 12 amino acids. In TCRdb, the RT-PCR reads were re-called with MiXCR into one record per CDR3 protein. The data contain roughly 650,000 distinct CDR3 sequences, 15% to 18% of them singletons. As for this clonotype: No antigen is known for it.

This chain connects TRBV29-1 to TRBJ2-3; 9 bases are a match to TRBD1. The starting material was PBMCs from blood, obtained roughly 13 days after vaccination. This TCR was sampled from a man aged 50-59 years who received an inactivated influenza vaccine. CDR3 DNA: TGCAGCGTCGACACAGGGGGCCGCACGCAGTATTTT. Protein product: CSVDTGGRTQYF.